This T cell receptor (beta chain) is drawn from a study of shared clonotypes between healthy human individuals (dated by TCRdb to the early 2020s). A note on the overall study: A few men and two women, aged 18 to 49 years, made up the cohort. Blood TCR repertoires of five healthy adults were deeply sequenced to estimate repertoire size and the extent of clonotype sharing between individuals. Libraries were prepared and TCR repertoires were sequenced by different laboratories using diverse techniques, in order to increase sequencing depth and limit assay-specific biases. For each donor, three plates each were used for CD4 naive and CD4 memory, two plates were used for CD8 naive, and one plate was used for CD8 memory. Each donor's leukapheresis produced roughly between roughly 0.85 and 10 billion PBMCs. The investigation overall reported the following: The genetic and exposure-history diversity represented was limited by the small number of donors. Higher generation probabilities were observed for clonotypes shared by all four sorted-subset donors than for non-shared clonotypes. Naive subsets generally had larger estimated clonotype richness than memory subsets. Even with the large sequencing depth, rarefaction of the sorted-subset datasets indicated that sequencing was incomplete. When several donors were compared, the shared fraction of clonotypes was about 5.4% for naive CD4, more than 3% for naive CD8, 2.3% for memory CD4, and 0.4% for memory CD8. Based on pairwise subsampling, the degree of clonotype sharing among donors was expected to be affected by sequencing depth. Sampling was restricted to blood, and TCR repertoires in tissues likely differ from the TCR repertoires found in blood.

Details on this clone: It lacks a known antigen. No base quality information exists; no much larger clone differs at one position.

Measured from the cysteine to the phenylalanine, the CDR3 is 17 residues long. Of all the DNA, just the CDR3 is kept, 51 bases in frame from base 1. V loses 0 bases, J loses 2 bases, and the germline ends lie 16 bases apart. Taken from the germline V gene, the CDR1 and CDR2 loops are ENHRY and SYGVKD. Using the deep immunoSEQ assay, multiplex PCR amplified TCR CDR3 regions from genomic DNA. For each cell subset, the extracted genomic DNA was distributed evenly across all wells of several immunoSEQ 96-well plates, and each plate served as one replicate. Each replicate PCR for sorted subsets received around 200 ng genomic DNA, equal to 30,000 or so T cell genomes. Purified libraries were quantified with a Qubit 3.0 fluorometer, sized on a Bioanalyzer 2100, and re-quantified with the KAPA Library Quantification kit. Every immunoSEQ 96-well plate was sequenced on a dedicated single-read 150-cycle Illumina NextSeq 550 flow cell. The published analysis was carried out like this. The immunoSEQ output contained only junctional sequences without quality scores, so filtering could not match that applied to full-length reads. Sequences were annotated with PyIR, a Python wrapper for IgBLAST v1.9, and V/J genes and CDR3 were assigned using IMGT germline references. Reads were removed for weak V/J assignments (E-value above 1e-6), missing CDR3, stop codons, out-of-frame junctions, or ambiguous translated residues. V3J clonotypes were defined as sequences sharing the same inferred V gene, J gene, and CDR3 amino acid sequence. The percentage overlap between two repertoires was calculated by dividing the number of shared unique clonotypes by the size of the smaller repertoire. RTK rarefaction, the Chao1 estimator, and Recon v2.1 estimates of unobserved clonotypes were used to assess repertoire richness. For all TCRbeta clonotypes obtained by the gDNA method from several donors, generation probabilities were computed with OLGA. The source is immuneACCESS, and TCRdb retained only in-frame sequences with V and J called. Part of the clones is not carried over; for the studies checked, unresolved V genes explain less than half of this, and the remainder is unexplained. For V, J and clone size, that table is used; D and trimming come from the DNA. This sample holds 1.6 million or so clones; roughly 96% were observed only once. The ten largest clonotypes hold roughly 1.2% of the sample.

Donors were healthy HIV-negative adults with no recently reported acute infections or vaccinations. Only Caucasian adults living in Nashville, Tennessee, USA were represented among the donors. Magnetic negative selection was used to enrich CD4+ T cells, after which naive cells were positively selected on CD45RA and the negative fraction became the memory subset. After blood collection by leukapheresis, PBMCs were isolated using Ficoll-Histopaque density gradient centrifugation and then cryopreserved in the vapor phase of liquid nitrogen. Analytical flow cytometry was used to check the purity and quantity of each magnetically sorted T cell population. Genomic DNA was isolated from every sorted fraction and measured by UV absorbance on a Nanodrop 2000c.

The receptor chain draws on TRBV10-3 and TRBJ2-5; the D segment cannot be called with confidence. The sequence derives from a man aged 25 to 45 in good health. The sequencing sample was made of naive CD4+ T cells sorted from blood. In light of the paper, this sample's cell subset or site label describes: CD45RA+ positively selected. The CDR3 loop reads CAISESISLGLQETQYF. In nucleotide form, the sequence is TGTGCCATCAGTGAGTCGATCTCTTTGGGGTTGCAAGAGACCCAGTACTTC.